The 9 T cell receptor beta chains in this list originate from one sample, sequenced in a study of T cells in Graves' hyperthyroidism and ophthalmopathy. Amplification of TCR beta CDR3 regions was performed using RNA transcripts as template. The TCR CDR3 was amplified in a first-round RT-PCR using the HTBI primer set. Each CDR3 protein is one row after TCRdb ran MiXCR on the multiplex PCR reads. The table includes just under 750,000 distinct CDR3 sequences, approximately 40% detected once. Sample: blood. The receptors here all came from a woman aged 35 to 49 with Graves' hyperthyroidism.

CDR3 region: CASSQEVVPGGDQPQHF. The CDR3, as DNA: TGTGCCAGCAGCCAAGAAGTCGTACCGGGGGGAGACCAGCCCCAGCATTTT. The gene calls are TRBV4-2 and TRBJ1-5; possibly TRBD1 for D (5 bases). Germline CDR1 LGHNA, CDR2 YNFKEQ. This CDR3 spans 17 amino acids. The V end lost 0 bases, the J end lost 7 bases, and 19 bases lay between the germline ends.

This clonotype was seen at least ten times. V gene TRBV2 combines with J gene TRBJ1-4, with D unclear. CDR3 length equals 13 residues. Trimming removed 6 bases from V and 8 bases from J, with 13 bases in between. Germline CDR1 and CDR2: SNHLY and FYNNEI. The CDR3: CASRSLGGEKLFF. DNA for the CDR3: TGTGCCAGCAGATCTTTAGGCGGAGAAAAACTGTTTTTT.

About this clonotype: This may be a read error, as it is one base from a much larger clone. V and J are TRBV9 and TRBJ1-5; 7 nucleotides align to TRBD1. CDR3 size: 15 residues. J was trimmed by 4 bases and V by 2 bases; bases with no gene match: 6. The germline V gene has CDR1 SGDLS and CDR2 YYNGEE. The CDR3 region has the DNA TGTGCCAGCAGCGTCGGCGGGACAGCAAATCAGCCCCAGCATTTT. Translation gives CASSVGGTANQPQHF.

This clonotype was recorded many times. The V gene is TRBV14, the J gene TRBJ1-1; D may be TRBD1 (5 bases). Trimming took off 3 bases at V and 0 bases at J, with 11 bases between the two ends. CDR1 SGHDN and CDR2 FVKESK come from the germline V gene. This CDR3 region has 15 residues. CDR3 sequence reads: CASSHLGPLNTEAFF. In DNA, the CDR3 is TGTGCCAGCAGCCACCTGGGACCGCTGAACACTGAAGCTTTCTTT.

With regard to this clonotype: Being one base from a much bigger clone, this may be a read error. The chain uses TRBV29-1 and TRBJ1-5, with TRBD1 matching 7 bases. The CDR3 spans 14 residues. Germline CDR1 SQVTM, CDR2 ANQGSEA. The J segment lost 7 bases and the V segment lost 5 bases, leaving 11 bases of the junction unmatched. The CDR3 here is CSVWAGGTGQPQHF. The CDR3 nucleotides are TGCAGCGTTTGGGCAGGGGGAACGGGACAGCCCCAGCATTTT.

In its sample, this clonotype was seen many times. The J gene is TRBJ1-2, the V gene TRBV10-3, with 7 nucleotides matching TRBD1. J gave up 5 bases and V 7 bases, and 13 bases lay outside the gene matches. CDR1 and CDR2 from the germline V gene are ENHRY and SYGVKD. The CDR3 covers 15 residues. The CDR3 is CAITEGGGQTYGYTF. The CDR3 DNA sequence: TGTGCCATCACCGAGGGTGGGGGACAGACTTATGGCTACACCTTC.

This clonotype has just a few counts. The chain joins TRBV5-6 to TRBJ1-1, with D maybe TRBD1 (5 bases). The CDR3 extends over 14 amino acids. Trimming shortened V by 4 bases and J by 4 bases, and 14 bases separated the two germline ends. CDR1 is SGHDT, CDR2 YYEEEE, per germline. This CDR3 is CASSPTAGGTEAFF. CDR3 DNA sequence: TGTGCCAGCAGCCCCACGGCCGGGGGCACTGAAGCTTTCTTT.

The V call is TRBV20-1, the J call TRBJ2-7; D is perhaps TRBD2 (6 bases). The germline V and J ends were trimmed by 4 bases and 0 bases, with 22 bases remaining between them. The CDR3 is 17 residues long. Germline CDR1 reads DFQATT; CDR2 reads SNEGSKA (reference sequence). CDR3 in amino acids: CSAKTDSISGDSYEQYF. The CDR3 bases are TGCAGTGCTAAGACTGACTCTATATCGGGGGACTCCTACGAGCAGTACTTC.

Comment on this clonotype: This may arise from a read error, as a much more abundant clone is one base away. The genes are TRBV6-5 and TRBJ1-2; D unresolved. Germline lookup yields CDR1 MNHEY and CDR2 SVGAGI. V dropped 1 base and J dropped 2 bases, with 11 bases sitting between them. The CDR3 totals 15 residues. This CDR3 is CASSYLALNNYGYTF. DNA for the CDR3: TGTGCCAGCAGTTACTTGGCACTCAACAACTATGGCTACACCTTC.